These 15 T cell receptor beta chains came from one sample sequenced in a study of CD8 T cells in ankylosing spondylitis. TCRdb reanalysed the 5' RACE reads using MiXCR and keeps one entry per CDR3 protein. The sample has about 800,000 distinct CDR3 sequences; 12% are singletons. General study points: Typical of ankylosing spondylitis blood, it appeared, was a TCR beta motif of roughly eight highly homologous variants.

No antigen has been assigned to these receptors. The source material was blood, either unsorted or a sorted T cell fraction (not recorded which). The origin of the receptors is a male donor with ankylosing spondylitis.

This clonotype was counted a few times. The gene calls are TRBV6-2 or TRBV6-3 and TRBJ2-7; possible D gene TRBD1, 5 bases. This CDR3 is built from 14 residues. V lost 4 bases and J 7 bases, leaving 17 bases between the germline ends. Looked up from germline, CDR1 is MNHEY and CDR2 is SVGEGT. The CDR3 spells CASSSQTELGEQYF. The CDR3 nucleotides are TGTGCCAGCAGTTCCCAGACAGAATTAGGGGAGCAGTACTTC.

This clonotype was recorded a few times. The chain employs TRBV12-3 or TRBV12-4 and TRBJ2-7; possible D gene TRBD1, 5 bases. The CDR3 is made up of 18 amino acids. V lost 6 bases to trimming and J lost 2 bases, with 26 bases between them. The CDR3 bases are TGTGCCAGCAGCCCCTTTTTCCCAATGTCCCGACAGACCTACGAGCAGTACTTC. This encodes CASSPFFPMSRQTYEQYF.

This clonotype was counted many times. This chain joins TRBV5-1 and TRBJ2-3; TRBD2 aligns across 7 bases. Germline V gene data show CDR1 as SGHRS and CDR2 as YFSETQ. The J segment lost 2 bases and the V segment lost 4 bases, leaving 7 bases of the junction unmatched. This CDR3 has 15 amino acids. The CDR3 here is CASSRGTTHTDTQYF. In DNA form, the CDR3 reads TGCGCCAGCAGCCGCGGGACTACACACACAGATACGCAGTATTTT.

In this sample, this clonotype turned up many times. V and J are TRBV29-1 and TRBJ2-7, with 7 nucleotides matching TRBD1. The V gene end was trimmed by 1 base and the J gene end by 4 bases; junction bases not matched to a gene: 4. This CDR3 spans 13 amino acids. Germline V gives CDR1 SQVTM, CDR2 ANQGSEA. CDR3 residues: CSVEGLDRYEQYF. The CDR3 coding sequence is TGCAGCGTTGAAGGCTTGGACAGGTACGAGCAGTACTTC.

The table lists this clonotype with many counts. The chain has TRBV5-5 and TRBJ2-7, with D possibly matching TRBD1 (6 bases). Trimming took 5 bases from V and 0 from J, leaving 12 bases between them. CDR1 is SGHKS and CDR2 is YYEKEE in the germline V gene (reference sequence). The length of the CDR3 is 14 residues. The CDR3 coding sequence is TGTGCCAGCAGACCTGCGACAGGCTCCTACGAGCAGTACTTC. Protein sequence: CASRPATGSYEQYF.

The chain carries TRBV9 and TRBJ2-4; D gene ambiguous. Germline V gene data show CDR1 as SGDLS and CDR2 as YYNGEE. V was trimmed by 4 bases and J by 0 bases, leaving 14 bases between them. CDR3 length: 16 amino acids. CDR3 bases: TGTGCCAGCAGCCCAAGTCCCTCACTAGCCAAAAACATTCAGTACTTC. As protein: CASSPSPSLAKNIQYF.

The chain combines TRBV4-3 with TRBJ1-4; no reliable D call. CDR1 LGHNA and CDR2 YSLEER come from the germline V gene. V was shortened by 0 bases and J by 6 bases, with 8 bases between the two germline ends. The CDR3 extends over 14 amino acids. The CDR3 sequence is CASSQEIGDEKLFF. As DNA, the CDR3 is TGCGCCAGCAGCCAAGAAATAGGAGATGAAAAACTGTTTTTT.

This clonotype came up a few times. This chain joins TRBV6-5 and TRBJ2-6, with D tentatively TRBD1 (5 bases). The CDR3 is 19 amino acids. Germline CDR1 is MNHEY and CDR2 is SVGAGI. Trimming pared 0 bases from V and 0 bases from J, leaving 15 bases between. CDR3 sequence reads: CASSYSPGRDLSGANVLTF. DNA of the CDR3: TGTGCCAGCAGTTACTCGCCAGGGCGTGACCTCTCTGGGGCCAACGTCCTGACTTTC.

This clonotype was counted ten times or more. The chain uses TRBV12-3 or TRBV12-4 and TRBJ2-2; D gene uncertain. Trimming stripped 4 bases from V and 7 bases from J, with 10 bases between. The CDR3 is 13 amino acids. The CDR3 here is CASSSTGVGELFF. CDR3 nucleotides: TGTGCCAGCAGTTCTACTGGTGTCGGGGAGCTGTTTTTT.

The CDR3 spells CASSPPQRGDYEQYF. The CDR3 region has the DNA TGTGCCAGCAGTCCACCTCAGAGGGGAGACTACGAGCAGTACTTC. This chain uses TRBV28 with TRBJ2-7; D could derive from TRBD1 or TRBD2 (5 bases each). The CDR3 runs to 15 residues. Germline assignment: CDR1 MDHEN and CDR2 SYDVKM. V gave up 5 bases and J gave up 3 bases, with 17 bases separating them.

This clonotype has just one count. The chain has TRBV5-1 and TRBJ2-3; 13 positions agree with TRBD2. Germline trimming cut 5 bases from V and 10 bases from J; bases unmatched to any gene: 13. CDR1 and CDR2 (germline): SGHRS, YFSETQ. The CDR3 contains 16 residues. The CDR3 DNA is TGCGCCAGCAGACTTTGGACTAGCGGGGGCGCGGAGGCGCAGTATTTT. This gives the protein CASRLWTSGGAEAQYF.

The chain joins TRBV4-2 to TRBJ1-5; 7 nucleotides line up with TRBD1. Losses at the gene ends were 3 bases for V and 5 bases for J; bases not matched to a gene: 4. CDR3 size: 14 residues. Germline assignment: CDR1 LGHNA and CDR2 YNFKEQ. As DNA, the CDR3 is TGTGCCAGCAGCCAGGGACAGCCTGATCAGCCCCAGCATTTT. Its protein product is CASSQGQPDQPQHF.

This rearrangement joins TRBV3-1 to TRBJ2-1; 8 bases are a match to TRBD2. The CDR3 sequence is 19 residues long. Germline assignment: CDR1 LGHDT and CDR2 YNNKEL (reference sequence). V shed 4 bases, J shed 0 bases, and the junction held 14 bases outside the gene matches. This CDR3 is CASSLPSPYSGGSYNEQFF. CDR3 coding DNA: TGTGCCAGCAGCCTTCCCAGTCCCTACAGCGGGGGCTCCTACAATGAGCAGTTCTTC.

This clonotype was detected a few times. This chain links TRBV9 with TRBJ1-2; no firm D call. V dropped 4 bases and J dropped 0 bases, with 16 bases sitting between them. Per the germline V gene, CDR1 is SGDLS and CDR2 is YYNGEE. The CDR3 sequence is 16 residues long. The CDR3 is CASSPSPGRPNYGYTF. The CDR3 nucleotides are TGTGCCAGCAGCCCCTCCCCCGGGAGACCTAACTATGGCTACACCTTC. Filled out from reference TRBV9 and TRBJ1-2, the complete variable domain reads DSGVTQTPKHLITATGQRVTLRCSPRSGDLSVYWYQQSLDQGLQFLIQYYNGEERAKGNILERFSAQQFPDLHSELNLSSLELGDSALYFCASSPSPGRPNYGYTFGSGTRLTVV.

This clonotype was picked up a small number of times. CDR3 in amino acids: CASSLARSWGNEQFF. In DNA form, the CDR3 reads TGTGCCAGCAGCTTAGCTCGTAGTTGGGGCAATGAGCAGTTCTTC. V is TRBV7-2 and J is TRBJ2-1; D unclear. The CDR3 has 15 residues. Germline values: CDR1 SGHTA, CDR2 FQGNSA. With 0 bases removed from V and 6 bases from J, the gap between germline ends came to 12 bases. The complete variable domain, with remaining parts taken from reference TRBV7-2 and TRBJ2-1, reads GAGVSQSPSNKVTEKGKDVELRCDPISGHTALYWYRQSLGQGLEFLIYFQGNSAPDKSGLPSDRFSAERTGGSVSTLTIQRTQQEDSAVYLCASSLARSWGNEQFFGPGTRLTVL.